This T cell receptor beta chain was captured by sequencing in a study of cytomegalovirus exposure and HLA in healthy donors. Researchers ran the PCR with 60 Vbeta and 13 Jbeta primers. The assay was immunoSEQ multiplex PCR, and TCRdb's table has in-frame clones only and misses some. The data contain fewer than 120,000 clones, about 73% of them seen just once; the ten biggest clones take up 1% to 1.5%. The study's findings and limits: Three CMV-associated chains proved CMV antigen-specific in vitro.

Details on this clone: The antigen is not known.

The material sequenced was PBMCs. This sequence originates from a woman in her 30s in good health and CMV-seronegative.

As DNA, the CDR3 is TGTGCCAGCAATGAAGCGGGAAGCACAGATACGCAGTATTTT. It is translated as CASNEAGSTDTQYF. The V gene is TRBV28, the J gene TRBJ2-3; 7 bases map to TRBD2. The CDR3 has 14 amino acids. Germline CDR1 reads MDHEN; CDR2 reads SYDVKM. With 7 bases clipped from V and 0 bases from J, the junction kept 4 bases outside the gene matches.